This T cell receptor beta chain was identified in a study of blood T cell repertoires in COVID-19 (TCRdb year 2020). About the full investigation: Samples from collaborators originated in the United States, Italy and Spain and spanned both the acute and convalescent phases of COVID-19. The samples were drawn from two sources: the first 160 participants of the ongoing ImmuneRACE study, and over 1,000 subjects contributed by 6 global collaborators. Where available, HLA class I and class II types were taken from metadata supplied by the sample provider and were not determined by assay-based typing. The material from the prospective study consisted of cDNA or gDNA derived from T cells, B-cell-depleted T cells, or PBMCs. Sample metadata almost always included a de-identified subject ID, COVID-19 status, age in years and sex. The dataset comprised deeply sampled blood TCRbeta repertoires from subjects exposed to, actively infected with, or recovered from COVID-19. The repertoires were made available in a free public database intended to serve as a resource for research on the immune response to SARS-CoV-2. Beyond this particular receptor, the publication reports: How much clinical and demographic metadata was included differed by source and by participant, and the metadata was provided uncurated.

TCRbeta CDR3 regions were amplified from genomic DNA using the immunoSEQ Assay, a bias-controlled multiplex PCR. From the authors' description of their analysis: The number of nucleated cells in each sample was estimated by amplification of reference gene primers within the assay. To quantify the absolute abundance of each unique TCRbeta CDR3 rearrangement, sequence reads were collapsed and filtered. For each sample, productive Simpson clonality was calculated by taking the square root of Simpson's diversity index across productive rearrangements. TCRdb provides this immuneACCESS table in a form limited to in-frame rearrangements. Some clones are lacking; in checked studies, under half of them reflect an unresolved V gene, and why the rest are absent is not known. D and trimming come from the DNA, and the V and J calls and clone size come from that table. The sample table shows 290,000 or so clones, and approximately 86% are seen once. Of the sample, approximately 2.4% is held by the ten largest clones.

In the prospective study, participants were roughly 18 to 90 years old, resided in 24 geographic areas of the United States, and were enrolled through a virtual design. To assign participants to cohorts, the prospective study relied on clinical history that participants themselves reported in a screening survey and a study questionnaire. Recovered participants in ImmuneRACE Cohort 3 were defined by two consecutive negative NP/OP PCR tests, clearance by a healthcare professional, or resolution of symptoms. In the prospective study, whole blood, serum and a nasopharyngeal or oropharyngeal swab were collected from each participant by mobile phlebotomists. Prospective study participants could optionally give additional blood draws and questionnaires over an approximately two-month period. Before DNA extraction, blood samples from the prospective study were shipped at room temperature or frozen. Via the germline V gene, CDR1 is MGHRA and CDR2 YSYEKL. From the cysteine up to the phenylalanine, the CDR3 has a length of 17 residues. Left in the record is the CDR3 DNA by itself, 51 bases read in frame from the first base. Relative to germline, V is missing 1 base and J is missing 3 bases, with 7 bases of the junction outside any gene match.

Concerning this clone: There is no known antigen for this receptor. Base-call qualities are not available, and no considerably larger clone is one nucleotide away.

The TCR sequence derives from a young woman who had recovered from COVID-19. The source material was PBMCs or T cells enriched from blood (not recorded which). This sequence uses TRBV4-1 and TRBJ2-7; a stretch of 12 junction bases matches TRBD2. The CDR3 protein: CASSQVLASGGGYEQYF. The DNA sequence is as follows: TGCGCCAGCAGCCAAGTTCTTGCTAGCGGGGGGGGCTACGAGCAGTACTTC.